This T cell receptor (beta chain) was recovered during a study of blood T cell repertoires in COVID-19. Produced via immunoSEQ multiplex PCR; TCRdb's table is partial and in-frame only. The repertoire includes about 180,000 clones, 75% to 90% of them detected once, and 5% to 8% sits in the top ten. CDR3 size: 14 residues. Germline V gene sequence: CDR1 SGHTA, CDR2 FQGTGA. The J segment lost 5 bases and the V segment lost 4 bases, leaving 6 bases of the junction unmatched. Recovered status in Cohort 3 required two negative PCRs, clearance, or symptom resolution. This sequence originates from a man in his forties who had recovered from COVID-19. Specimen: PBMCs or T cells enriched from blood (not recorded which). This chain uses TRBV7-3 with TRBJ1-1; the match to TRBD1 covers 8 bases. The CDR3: CASSWGTGGTEAFF. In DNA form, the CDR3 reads TGTGCCAGCAGCTGGGGGACAGGCGGAACTGAAGCTTTCTTT. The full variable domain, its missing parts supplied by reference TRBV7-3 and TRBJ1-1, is GAGVSQTPSNKVTEKGKYVELRCDPISGHTALYWYRQSLGQGPEFLIYFQGTGAADDSGLPNDRFFAVRPEGSVSTLKIQRTERGDSAVYLCASSWGTGGTEAFFGQGTRLTVV.